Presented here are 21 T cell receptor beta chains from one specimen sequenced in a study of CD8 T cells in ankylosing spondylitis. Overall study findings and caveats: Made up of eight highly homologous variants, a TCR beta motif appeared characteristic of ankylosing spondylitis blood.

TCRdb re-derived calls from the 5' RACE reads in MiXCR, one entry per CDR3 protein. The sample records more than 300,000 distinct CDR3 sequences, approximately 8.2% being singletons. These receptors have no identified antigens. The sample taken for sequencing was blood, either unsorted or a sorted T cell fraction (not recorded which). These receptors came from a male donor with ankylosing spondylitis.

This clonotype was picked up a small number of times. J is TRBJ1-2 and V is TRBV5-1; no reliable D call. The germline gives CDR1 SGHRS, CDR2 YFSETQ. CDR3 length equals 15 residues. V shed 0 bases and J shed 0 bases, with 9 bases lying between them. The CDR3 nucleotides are TGCGCCAGCAGCTTGGAGATCTCAGCTAACTATGGCTACACCTTC. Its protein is CASSLEISANYGYTF.

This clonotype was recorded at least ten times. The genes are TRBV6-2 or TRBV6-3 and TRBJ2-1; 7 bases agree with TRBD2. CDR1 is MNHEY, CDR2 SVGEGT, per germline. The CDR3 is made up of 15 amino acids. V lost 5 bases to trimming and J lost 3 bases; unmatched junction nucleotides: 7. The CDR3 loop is CASSPRGSLYNEQFF. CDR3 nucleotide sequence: TGTGCCAGCAGTCCCCGCGGGAGTCTCTACAATGAGCAGTTCTTC.

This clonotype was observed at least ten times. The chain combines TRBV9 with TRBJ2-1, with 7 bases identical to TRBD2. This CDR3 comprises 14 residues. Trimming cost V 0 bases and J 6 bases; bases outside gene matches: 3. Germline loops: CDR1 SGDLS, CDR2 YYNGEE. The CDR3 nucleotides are TGTGCCAGCAGCGTAGAGGGCGGGAGCAATGAGCAGTTCTTC. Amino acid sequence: CASSVEGGSNEQFF. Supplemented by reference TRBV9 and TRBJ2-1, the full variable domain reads DSGVTQTPKHLITATGQRVTLRCSPRSGDLSVYWYQQSLDQGLQFLIQYYNGEERAKGNILERFSAQQFPDLHSELNLSSLELGDSALYFCASSVEGGSNEQFFGPGTRLTVL.

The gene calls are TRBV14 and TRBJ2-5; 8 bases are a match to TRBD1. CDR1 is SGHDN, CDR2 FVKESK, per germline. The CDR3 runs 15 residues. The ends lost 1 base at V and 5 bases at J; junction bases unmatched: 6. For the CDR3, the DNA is TGTGCCAGCAGCCAAGGCCCAGGGGGCACGGAGACCCAGTACTTC. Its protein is CASSQGPGGTETQYF.

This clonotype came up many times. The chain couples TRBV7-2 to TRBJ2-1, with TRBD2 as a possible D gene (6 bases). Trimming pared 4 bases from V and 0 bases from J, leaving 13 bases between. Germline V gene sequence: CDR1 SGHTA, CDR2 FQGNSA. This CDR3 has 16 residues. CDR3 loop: CASSYRDWLSYNEQFF. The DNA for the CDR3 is TGTGCCAGCAGCTACCGGGACTGGCTCTCCTACAATGAGCAGTTCTTC.

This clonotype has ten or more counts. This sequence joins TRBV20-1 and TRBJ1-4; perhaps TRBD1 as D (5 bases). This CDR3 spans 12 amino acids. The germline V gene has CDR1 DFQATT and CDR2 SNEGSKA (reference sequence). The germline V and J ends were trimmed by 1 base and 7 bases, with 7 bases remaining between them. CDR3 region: CSARAGSEKLFF. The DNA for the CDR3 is TGCAGTGCTAGAGCAGGGTCTGAAAAACTGTTTTTT.

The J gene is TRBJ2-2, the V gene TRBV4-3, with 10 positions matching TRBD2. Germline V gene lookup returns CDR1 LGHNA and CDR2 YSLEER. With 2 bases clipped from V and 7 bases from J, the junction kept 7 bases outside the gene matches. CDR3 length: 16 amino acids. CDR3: CASSQLAGGLIGELFF. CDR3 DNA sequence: TGCGCCAGCAGCCAATTAGCGGGAGGCCTTATCGGGGAGCTGTTTTTT.

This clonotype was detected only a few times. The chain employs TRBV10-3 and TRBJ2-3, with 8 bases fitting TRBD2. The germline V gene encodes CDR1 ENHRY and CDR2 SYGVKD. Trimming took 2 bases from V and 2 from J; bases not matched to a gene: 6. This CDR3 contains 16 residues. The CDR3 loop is CAISEGVAGPTDTQYF. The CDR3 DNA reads TGTGCCATCAGTGAGGGGGTAGCGGGACCCACAGATACGCAGTATTTT.

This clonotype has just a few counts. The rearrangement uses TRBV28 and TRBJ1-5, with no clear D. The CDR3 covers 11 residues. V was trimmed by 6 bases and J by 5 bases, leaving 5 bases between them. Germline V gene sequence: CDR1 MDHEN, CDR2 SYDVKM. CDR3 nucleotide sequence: TGTGCCAGCAGGTCTGATCAGCCCCAGCATTTT. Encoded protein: CASRSDQPQHF. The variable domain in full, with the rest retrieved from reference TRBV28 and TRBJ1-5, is DVKVTQSSRYLVKRTGEKVFLECVQDMDHENMFWYRQDPGLGLRLIYFSYDVKMKEKGDIPEGYSVSREKKERFSLILESASTNQTSMYLCASRSDQPQHFGDGTRLSIL.

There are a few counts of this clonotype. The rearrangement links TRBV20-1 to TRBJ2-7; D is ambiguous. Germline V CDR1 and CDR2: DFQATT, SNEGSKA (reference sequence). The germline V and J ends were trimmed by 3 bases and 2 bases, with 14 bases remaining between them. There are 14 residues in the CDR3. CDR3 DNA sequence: TGCAGTGCTAGGCCCCGGCCAGGTACCTACGAGCAGTACTTC. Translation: CSARPRPGTYEQYF.

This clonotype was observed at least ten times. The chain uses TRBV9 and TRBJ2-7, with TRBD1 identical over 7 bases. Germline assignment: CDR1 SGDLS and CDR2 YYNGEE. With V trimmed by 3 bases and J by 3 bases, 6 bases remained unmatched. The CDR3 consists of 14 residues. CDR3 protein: CASSARDSLYEQYF. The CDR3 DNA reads TGTGCCAGCAGCGCCAGGGACAGCCTCTACGAGCAGTACTTC.

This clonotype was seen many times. CDR3 DNA sequence: TGTGCCAGCAGCCGCAGGGAGCTTAGCTTTATGGTCCATGAGCAGTTCTTC. It specifies CASSRRELSFMVHEQFF. J is TRBJ2-1 and V is TRBV3-1; D could derive from TRBD1 or TRBD2 (5 bases each). CDR3 length: 17 amino acids. Between the trimmed V and J ends, which lost 4 bases and 8 bases, there was a span of 24 bases. Germline CDR1 LGHDT, CDR2 YNNKEL (reference sequence).

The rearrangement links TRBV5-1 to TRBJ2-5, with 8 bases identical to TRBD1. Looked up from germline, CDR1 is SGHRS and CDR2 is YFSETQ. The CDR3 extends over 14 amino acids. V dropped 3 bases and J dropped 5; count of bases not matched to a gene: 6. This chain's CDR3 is CASSSGGRRETQYF. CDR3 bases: TGCGCCAGCAGCTCAGGGGGCCGGCGGGAGACCCAGTACTTC.

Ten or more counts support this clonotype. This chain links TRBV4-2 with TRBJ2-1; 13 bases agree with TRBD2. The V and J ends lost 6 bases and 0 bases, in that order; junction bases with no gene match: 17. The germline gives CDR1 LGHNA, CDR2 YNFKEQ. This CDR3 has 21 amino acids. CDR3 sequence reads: CASRGRGYGLAGVSSYNEQFF. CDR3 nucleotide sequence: TGTGCCAGCAGAGGGCGGGGGTACGGACTAGCGGGAGTTAGCTCCTACAATGAGCAGTTCTTC.

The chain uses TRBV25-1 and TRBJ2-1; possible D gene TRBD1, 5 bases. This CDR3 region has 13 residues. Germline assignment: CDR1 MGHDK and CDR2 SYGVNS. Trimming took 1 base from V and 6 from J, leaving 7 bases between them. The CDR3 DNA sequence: TGTGCCAGCAGTGAATCTGGGGCCAATGAGCAGTTCTTC. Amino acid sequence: CASSESGANEQFF.

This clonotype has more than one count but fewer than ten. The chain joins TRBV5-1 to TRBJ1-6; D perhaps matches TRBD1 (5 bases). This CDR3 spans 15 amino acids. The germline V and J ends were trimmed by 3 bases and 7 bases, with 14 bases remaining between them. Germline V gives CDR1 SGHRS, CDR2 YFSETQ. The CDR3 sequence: CASSSGVRANSPLHF. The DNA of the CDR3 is TGCGCCAGCAGCTCGGGCGTCAGGGCCAATTCACCCCTCCACTTT.

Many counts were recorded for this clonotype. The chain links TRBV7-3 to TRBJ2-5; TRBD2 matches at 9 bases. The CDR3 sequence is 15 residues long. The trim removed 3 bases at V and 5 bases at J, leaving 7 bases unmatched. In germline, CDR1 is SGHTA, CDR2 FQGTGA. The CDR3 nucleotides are TGTGCCAGCAGCTTCCAAGCGGGAGGACGGGAGACCCAGTACTTC. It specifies CASSFQAGGRETQYF.

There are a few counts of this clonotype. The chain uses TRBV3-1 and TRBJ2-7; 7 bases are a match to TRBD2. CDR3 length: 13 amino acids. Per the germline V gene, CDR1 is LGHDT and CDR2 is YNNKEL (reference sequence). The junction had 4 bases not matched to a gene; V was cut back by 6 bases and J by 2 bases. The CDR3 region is CASSDAGAYEQYF. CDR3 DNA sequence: TGTGCCAGCAGTGATGCGGGAGCCTACGAGCAGTACTTC.

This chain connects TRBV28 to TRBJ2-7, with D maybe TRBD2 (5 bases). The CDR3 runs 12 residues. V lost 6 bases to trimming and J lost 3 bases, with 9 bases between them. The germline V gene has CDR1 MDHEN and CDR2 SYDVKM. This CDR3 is CASSTLVYEQYF. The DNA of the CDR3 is TGTGCCAGCAGCACACTAGTCTACGAGCAGTACTTC.

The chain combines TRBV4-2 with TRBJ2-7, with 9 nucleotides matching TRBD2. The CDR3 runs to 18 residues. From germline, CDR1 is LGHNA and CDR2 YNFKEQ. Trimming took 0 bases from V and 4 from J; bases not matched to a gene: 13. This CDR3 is CASSQEIRTWTSVYEQYF. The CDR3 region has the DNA TGTGCCAGCAGCCAAGAAATTCGAACGTGGACTAGCGTTTACGAGCAGTACTTC.

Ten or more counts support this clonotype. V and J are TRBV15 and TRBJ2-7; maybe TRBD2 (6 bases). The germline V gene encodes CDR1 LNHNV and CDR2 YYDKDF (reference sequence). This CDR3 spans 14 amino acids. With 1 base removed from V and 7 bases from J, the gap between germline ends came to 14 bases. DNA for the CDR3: TGTGCCACCAGCAGAGCGCTTGCGGGGAGGGAGCAGTACTTC. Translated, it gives CATSRALAGREQYF.